The clone carrying this T cell receptor (beta chain) has more than one count but fewer than ten. This CDR3 has 15 amino acids. V was pared by 0 bases and J by 3 bases, with 12 bases between. The germline V gene encodes CDR1 SGHDT and CDR2 YYEEEE. These data originate in a study of response to subunit inactivated influenza vaccine. From the RT-PCR reads, TCRdb called clonotypes with MiXCR, one entry per CDR3 protein. Of over 800,000 distinct CDR3 sequences listed, approximately 21% were seen once; the top ten hold around 9.6%. The chain employs TRBV5-6 and TRBJ1-1; D uncertain. The sequence was collected from a man aged 50 to 59 who received an inactivated influenza vaccine. The sample was PBMCs from blood, taken roughly 5 days after vaccination. CDR3: CASSLVPGPDTEAFF. CDR3 coding DNA: TGTGCCAGCAGCTTGGTTCCCGGGCCAGACACTGAAGCTTTCTTT.